The sequence of this TCR beta chain was determined in a study of T-cell memory formation after mild COVID-19. 5'RACE primed from the constant segment yielded TCR alpha and TCR beta cDNA libraries bearing sample barcodes and UMIs. TCRdb re-called the 5' RACE reads through MiXCR, storing one row per CDR3 protein. The sample records about 600,000 distinct CDR3 sequences, roughly 21% being singletons. In the case of this clonotype: Its antigen remains unidentified.

The length of the CDR3 is 15 residues. Per the germline V gene, CDR1 is SGDLS and CDR2 is YYNGEE. The ends were cut back, 1 base at V and 6 bases at J, with 15 bases in the middle. Study outcomes and limitations: Mostly located in CM and EM were contracting CD4+ clones, with contracting CD8+ clones located in EMRA. The authors left the SARS-CoV-2 specificity of second-wave clones peaking on day 37 unconfirmed. Within pre-infection memory, some responding clones were found, suggesting cross-reactive memory joined.

What was sequenced was PBMCs or a T cell subset sorted from them (not recorded which). This chain connects TRBV9 to TRBJ2-3; D tentatively fits TRBD1 or TRBD2 (6 bases each). The clonotype was recovered from an adult woman who had mild COVID-19 (a few samples of this study predate the infection). Cell type and time point are not known. CDR3 amino acids: CASSVRSGAPDTQYF. In DNA, the CDR3 is TGTGCCAGCAGCGTACGCTCGGGGGCGCCTGATACGCAGTATTTT.